A single sample is the source of the 24 T cell receptor beta chains below, sequenced in a study of T cells expressing NK-cell markers. TCRdb reanalyzed the 5' RACE reads, giving one entry per CDR3 protein sequence and no DNA. This listing includes about 150,000 distinct CDR3 sequences. The sequencing sample was made of blood T cells: a sorted CD56 or NKG2C T cell subset, CD4+ or CD8+ T cells, or bulk PBMC T cells (not recorded which). The receptors were gathered from a young man in good health.

J is TRBJ1-4 and V is TRBV13; the D call of TRBD1 rests on TCRdb alone, since no DNA is present to check it. The CDR3 covers 13 residues. Germline CDR1 and CDR2: PRHDT and FYEKMQ (reference sequence). This CDR3 reads CASSLEGTKKLFF.

The CDR3 protein is CATDGRGYNEQFF. The chain has TRBV19 and TRBJ2-1; TCRdb selects TRBD2, and the lack of DNA leaves this call unchecked. Germline loops: CDR1 LNHDA, CDR2 SQIVND (reference sequence). This CDR3 has 13 residues.

The V gene is TRBV12-3 or TRBV12-4, the J gene TRBJ2-1; TCRdb's D call, TRBD1, is unchecked because there is no DNA. The CDR3 is 16 amino acids. The CDR3 protein is CASTNGLGGLYNEQFF.

The chain has TRBV10-3 and TRBJ2-1; TCRdb indicates TRBD2, and absent DNA this call remains unverified. This CDR3 is 18 amino acids long. Germline V gene lookup returns CDR1 ENHRY and CDR2 SYGVKD. The CDR3 region is CAIRGLAGGPVQGNEQFF.

CDR3 residues: CASSPSGYTYNEQFF. The chain has TRBV7-8 and TRBJ2-1; with no DNA, the TCRdb D assignment of TRBD2 cannot be verified. The CDR3 is 15 amino acids. Looked up from germline, CDR1 is SGHVS and CDR2 is FQNEAQ.

CDR3 sequence reads: CAISEGYSNQPQHF. J is TRBJ1-5 and V is TRBV10-3. The CDR3 is 14 residues long. The germline V gene has CDR1 ENHRY and CDR2 SYGVKD.

The chain recombines TRBV6-1 with TRBJ2-3; the D call from TCRdb, TRBD1, cannot be confirmed without DNA. This CDR3 is built from 14 residues. Looked up from germline, CDR1 is MNHNS and CDR2 is SASEGT. CDR3 sequence reads: CASSEGADRDTQYF.

V usage is TRBV7-9 and J usage is TRBJ2-7; TCRdb calls TRBD2, which cannot be checked without DNA. The germline V gene encodes CDR1 SEHNR and CDR2 FQNEAQ (reference sequence). CDR3 length equals 15 residues. CDR3 protein: CASSLSLPNSYEQYF.

This chain links TRBV6-1 with TRBJ2-7; the D call from TCRdb, TRBD1, cannot be confirmed without DNA. Germline-derived CDR1 and CDR2 are MNHNS and SASEGT. This CDR3 spans 15 amino acids. CDR3 in amino acids: CASSEATGGNYEQYF.

The rearrangement links TRBV11-2 to TRBJ2-3. CDR1 and CDR2 (germline): SGHAT, FQNNGV. The CDR3 is 15 residues long. CDR3 protein: CASSLELASTDTQYF.

The rearrangement joins TRBV7-9 to TRBJ2-7; TCRdb lists TRBD1, though no DNA is available to test this call. CDR1 SEHNR and CDR2 FQNEAQ come from the germline V gene (reference sequence). There are 14 residues in the CDR3. The CDR3 here is CASSLSGGGYEQYF. Complete variable domain (other parts from reference TRBV7-9 and TRBJ2-7): DTGVSQNPRHKITKRGQNVTFRCDPISEHNRLYWYRQTLGQGPEFLTYFQNEAQLEKSRLLSDRFSAERPKGSFSTLEIQRTEQGDSAMYLCASSLSGGGYEQYFGPGTRLTVT.

The gene calls are TRBV5-1 and TRBJ2-1; TCRdb reports TRBD2, a call that lacks DNA to check it against. From germline, CDR1 is SGHRS and CDR2 YFSETQ. The CDR3 contains 19 residues. Here the CDR3 reads CASSQGLAGGLSSYNEQFF.

V is TRBV20-1 and J is TRBJ1-5; TCRdb's D gene call, TRBD1, goes unchecked for lack of DNA. This CDR3 is 16 amino acids long. CDR1 is DFQATT and CDR2 is SNEGSKA in the germline V gene (reference sequence). This CDR3 is CSAKDRGLYGNQPQHF.

The chain is built from TRBV30 and TRBJ2-5; no DNA is available, so the TRBD1 call from TCRdb remains unchecked. The germline V gene encodes CDR1 GTSNPN and CDR2 SVGIG (reference sequence). This CDR3 comprises 15 residues. The CDR3 sequence is CAWSAVGAYQETQYF.

This chain uses TRBV7-2 with TRBJ2-3; the TCRdb D gene call, TRBD2, has no DNA to confirm it. The CDR3 is 15 residues long. Germline values: CDR1 SGHTA, CDR2 FQGNSA. CDR3: CASSYGLGGTDTQYF.

The chain links TRBV6-2 or TRBV6-3 to TRBJ2-3. CDR3 size: 16 residues. The V gene's germline CDR1 is MNHEY and CDR2 SVGEGT. The CDR3 is CASSYSVDGSTDTQYF.

The chain couples TRBV7-8 to TRBJ1-4; TCRdb's D call, TRBD1, is unchecked because there is no DNA. Looked up from germline, CDR1 is SGHVS and CDR2 is FQNEAQ. The CDR3 runs 15 residues. CDR3 in amino acids: CASSPHLPGKEKLFF.

This rearrangement joins TRBV29-1 to TRBJ2-5; TCRdb names TRBD1, which stays unverified in the absence of DNA. CDR3 length equals 15 residues. In germline, CDR1 is SQVTM, CDR2 ANQGSEA. The CDR3 here is CSVHQTGSLRETQYF.

The chain employs TRBV5-1 and TRBJ2-2. Germline-derived CDR1 and CDR2 are SGHRS and YFSETQ. There are 14 residues in the CDR3. CDR3 loop: CASSLRSSAGELFF.

The J gene is TRBJ1-4, the V gene TRBV20-1; with no DNA, the TCRdb D assignment of TRBD1 cannot be verified. Germline CDR1 DFQATT, CDR2 SNEGSKA (reference sequence). This CDR3 region has 19 residues. CDR3 region: CSARRTGDSPRLMDEKLFF.

The V call is TRBV30, the J call TRBJ1-1; TCRdb outputs TRBD1, but without DNA this stays unchecked. The germline CDR1 and CDR2 sequences are GTSNPN and SVGIG (reference sequence). This CDR3 contains 15 residues. The CDR3 spells CACRGEQGLGTEAFF. Full variable domain (missing parts from reference TRBV30 and TRBJ1-1): SQTIHQWPATLVQPVGSPLSLECTVEGTSNPNLYWYRQAAGRGLQLLFYSVGIGQISSEVPQNLSASRPQDRQFILSSKKLLLSDSGFYLCACRGEQGLGTEAFFGQGTRLTVV.

The chain joins TRBV5-1 to TRBJ2-7; the D call of TRBD1 rests on TCRdb alone, since no DNA is present to check it. Germline V gene sequence: CDR1 SGHRS, CDR2 YFSETQ. This CDR3 region has 15 residues. Here the CDR3 reads CASSLDWGPSYEQYF.

This rearrangement joins TRBV29-1 to TRBJ1-1; there is no DNA to check the TCRdb D call of TRBD1. Germline values: CDR1 SQVTM, CDR2 ANQGSEA. The CDR3 has 17 residues. CDR3 in amino acids: CSVGGTFGFEGRGEAFF.

The chain has TRBV12-3 or TRBV12-4 and TRBJ2-3. This CDR3 is built from 12 residues. CDR3 residues: CASSFPTDTQYF.